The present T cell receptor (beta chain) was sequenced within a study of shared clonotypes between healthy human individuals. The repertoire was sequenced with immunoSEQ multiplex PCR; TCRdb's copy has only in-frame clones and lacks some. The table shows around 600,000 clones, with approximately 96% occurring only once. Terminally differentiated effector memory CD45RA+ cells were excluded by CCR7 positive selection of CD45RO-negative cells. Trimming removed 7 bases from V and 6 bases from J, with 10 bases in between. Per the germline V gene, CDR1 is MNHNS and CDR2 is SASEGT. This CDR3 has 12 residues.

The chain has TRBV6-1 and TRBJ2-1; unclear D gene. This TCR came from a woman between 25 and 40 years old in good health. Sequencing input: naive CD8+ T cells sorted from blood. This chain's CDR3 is CASIRMGNEQFF. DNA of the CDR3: TGTGCCAGCATCAGGATGGGCAATGAGCAGTTCTTC.